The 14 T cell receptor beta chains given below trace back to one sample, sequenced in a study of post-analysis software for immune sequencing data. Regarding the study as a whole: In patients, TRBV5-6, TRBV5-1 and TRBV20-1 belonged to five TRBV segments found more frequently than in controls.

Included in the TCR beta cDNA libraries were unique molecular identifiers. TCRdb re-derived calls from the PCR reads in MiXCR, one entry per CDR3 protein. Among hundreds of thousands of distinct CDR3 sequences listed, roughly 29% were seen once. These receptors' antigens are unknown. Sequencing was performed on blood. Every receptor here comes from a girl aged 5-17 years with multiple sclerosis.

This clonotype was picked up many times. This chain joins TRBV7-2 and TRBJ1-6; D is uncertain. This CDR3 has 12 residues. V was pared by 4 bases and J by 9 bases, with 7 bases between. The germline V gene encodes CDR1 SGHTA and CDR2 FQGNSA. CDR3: CASSSVGSPLHF. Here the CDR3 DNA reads TGTGCCAGCAGCTCCGTGGGTTCACCCCTCCACTTT.

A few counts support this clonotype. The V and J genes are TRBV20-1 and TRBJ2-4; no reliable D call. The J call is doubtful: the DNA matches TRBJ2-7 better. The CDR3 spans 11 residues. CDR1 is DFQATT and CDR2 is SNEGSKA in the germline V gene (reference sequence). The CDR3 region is CSAGVPNEQYF. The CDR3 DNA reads TGCAGTGCAGGAGTACCAAACGAGCAGTACTTC.

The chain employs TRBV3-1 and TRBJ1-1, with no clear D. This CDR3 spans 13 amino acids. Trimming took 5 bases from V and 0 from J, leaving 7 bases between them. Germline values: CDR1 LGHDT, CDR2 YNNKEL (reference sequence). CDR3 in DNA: TGTGCCAGCAGCGCTTCGTTGAACACTGAAGCTTTCTTT. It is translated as CASSASLNTEAFF.

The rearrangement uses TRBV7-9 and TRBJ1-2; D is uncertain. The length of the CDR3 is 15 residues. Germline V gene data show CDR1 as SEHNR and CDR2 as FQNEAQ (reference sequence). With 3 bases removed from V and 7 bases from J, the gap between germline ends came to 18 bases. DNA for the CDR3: TGTGCCAGCAGCTTGTCCGGAATCTATGATGGTGGCTACACCTTC. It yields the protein CASSLSGIYDGGYTF.

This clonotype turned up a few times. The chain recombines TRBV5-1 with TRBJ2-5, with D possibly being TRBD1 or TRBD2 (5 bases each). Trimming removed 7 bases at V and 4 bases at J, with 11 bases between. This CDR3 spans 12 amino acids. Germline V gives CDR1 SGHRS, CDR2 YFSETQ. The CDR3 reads CASEDSGETQYF. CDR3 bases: TGCGCCAGCGAAGACAGCGGAGAGACCCAGTACTTC. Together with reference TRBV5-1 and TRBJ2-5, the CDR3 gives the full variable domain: KAGVTQTPRYLIKTRGQQVTLSCSPISGHRSVSWYQQTPGQGLQFLFEYFSETQRNKGNFPGRFSGRQFSNSRSEMNVSTLELGDSALYLCASEDSGETQYFGPGTRLLVL.

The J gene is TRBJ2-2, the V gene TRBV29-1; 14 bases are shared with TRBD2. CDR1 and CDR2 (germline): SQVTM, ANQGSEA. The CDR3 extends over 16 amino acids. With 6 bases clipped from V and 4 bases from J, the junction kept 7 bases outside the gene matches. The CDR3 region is CSVVVGLAGVTGELFF. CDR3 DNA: TGCAGCGTGGTCGTGGGACTAGCGGGAGTCACCGGGGAGCTGTTTTTT.

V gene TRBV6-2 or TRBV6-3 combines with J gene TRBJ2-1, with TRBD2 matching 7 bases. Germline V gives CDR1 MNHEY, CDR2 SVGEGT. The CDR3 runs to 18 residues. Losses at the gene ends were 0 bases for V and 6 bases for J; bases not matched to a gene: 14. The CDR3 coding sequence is TGTGCCAGCAGTTACTCGATGAGGCGTTCGGGGGAGGGCAATGAGCAGTTCTTC. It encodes CASSYSMRRSGEGNEQFF.

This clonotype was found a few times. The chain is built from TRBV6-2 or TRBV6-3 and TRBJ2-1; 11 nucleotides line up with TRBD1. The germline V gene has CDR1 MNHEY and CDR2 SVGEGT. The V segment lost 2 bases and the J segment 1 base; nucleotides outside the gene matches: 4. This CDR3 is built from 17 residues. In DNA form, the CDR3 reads TGTGCCAGCAGTTACGCCGGGACAGGGGGTTCCTACAATGAGCAGTTCTTC. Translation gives CASSYAGTGGSYNEQFF.

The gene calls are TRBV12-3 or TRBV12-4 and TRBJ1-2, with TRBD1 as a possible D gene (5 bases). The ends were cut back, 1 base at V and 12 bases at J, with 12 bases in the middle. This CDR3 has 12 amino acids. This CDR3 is CASSLEGRGDTF. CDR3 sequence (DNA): TGTGCCAGCAGTTTAGAGGGACGGGGCGACACCTTC.

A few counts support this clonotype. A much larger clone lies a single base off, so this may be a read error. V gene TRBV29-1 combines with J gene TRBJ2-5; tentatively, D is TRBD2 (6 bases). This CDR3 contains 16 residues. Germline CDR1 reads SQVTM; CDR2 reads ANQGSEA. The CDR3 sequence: CSAEDLRGEEWETQYF. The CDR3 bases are TGCAGCGCTGAAGATCTTCGAGGGGAGGAATGGGAGACCCAGTACTTC.

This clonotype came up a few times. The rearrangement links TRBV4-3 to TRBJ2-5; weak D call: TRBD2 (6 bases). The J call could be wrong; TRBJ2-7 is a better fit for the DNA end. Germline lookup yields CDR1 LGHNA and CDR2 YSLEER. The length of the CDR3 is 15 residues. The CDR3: CASSQQPGLIYEQYF. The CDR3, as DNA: TGCGCCAGCAGCCAGCAACCGGGACTGATTTACGAGCAGTACTTC.

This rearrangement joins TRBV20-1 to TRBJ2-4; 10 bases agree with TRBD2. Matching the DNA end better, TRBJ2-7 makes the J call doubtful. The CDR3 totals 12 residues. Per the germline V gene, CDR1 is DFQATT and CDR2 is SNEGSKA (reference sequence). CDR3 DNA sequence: TGCAGTGCCCCTAGCGGGGGATACGAGCAGTACTTC. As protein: CSAPSGGYEQYF.

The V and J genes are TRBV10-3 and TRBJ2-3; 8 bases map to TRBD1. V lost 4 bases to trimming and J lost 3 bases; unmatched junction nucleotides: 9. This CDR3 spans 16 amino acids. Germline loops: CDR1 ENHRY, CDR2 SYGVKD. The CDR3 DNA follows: TGTGCCATCAGTGGGGACGGACAGGGTACTACAGATACGCAGTATTTT. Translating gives CAISGDGQGTTDTQYF.

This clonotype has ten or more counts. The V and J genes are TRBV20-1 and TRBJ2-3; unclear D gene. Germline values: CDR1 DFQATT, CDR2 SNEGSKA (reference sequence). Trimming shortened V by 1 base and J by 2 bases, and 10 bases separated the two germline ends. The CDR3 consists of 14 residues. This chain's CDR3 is CSARAVPNTDTQYF. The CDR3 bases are TGCAGTGCTAGAGCGGTTCCCAACACAGATACGCAGTATTTT.